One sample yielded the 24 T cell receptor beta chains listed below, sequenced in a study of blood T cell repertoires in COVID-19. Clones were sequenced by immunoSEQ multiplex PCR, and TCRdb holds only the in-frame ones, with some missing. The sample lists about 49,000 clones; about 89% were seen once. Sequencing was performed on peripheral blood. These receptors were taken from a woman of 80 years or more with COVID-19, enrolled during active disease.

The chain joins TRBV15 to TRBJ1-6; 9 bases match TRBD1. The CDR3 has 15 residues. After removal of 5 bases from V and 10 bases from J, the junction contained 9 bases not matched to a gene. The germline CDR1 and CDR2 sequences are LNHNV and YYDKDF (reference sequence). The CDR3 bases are TGTGCCACCAGCGGAGGGACAGGGCCTCGATCACCCCTCCACTTT. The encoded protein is CATSGGTGPRSPLHF.

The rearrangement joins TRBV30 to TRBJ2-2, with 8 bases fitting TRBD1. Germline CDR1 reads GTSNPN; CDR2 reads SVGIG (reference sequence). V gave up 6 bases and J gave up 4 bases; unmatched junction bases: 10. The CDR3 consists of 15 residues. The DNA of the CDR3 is TGTGCCTGCAGCCGACAGGGGTTCGGCACCGGGGAGCTGTTTTTT. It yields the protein CACSRQGFGTGELFF.

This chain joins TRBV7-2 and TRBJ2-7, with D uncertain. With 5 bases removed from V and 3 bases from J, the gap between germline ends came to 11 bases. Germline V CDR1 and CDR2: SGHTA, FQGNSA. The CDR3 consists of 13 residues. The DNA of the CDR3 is TGTGCCAGCAGCCAGGTTTGGGTCTACGAGCAGTACTTC. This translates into CASSQVWVYEQYF.

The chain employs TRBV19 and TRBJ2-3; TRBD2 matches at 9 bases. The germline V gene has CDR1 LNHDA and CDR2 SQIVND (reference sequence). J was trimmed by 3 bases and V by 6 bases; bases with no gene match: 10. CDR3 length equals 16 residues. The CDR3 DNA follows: TGTGCCAGTAGGGACGGAGCGGGGGGAGGGACAGATACGCAGTATTTT. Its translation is CASRDGAGGGTDTQYF.

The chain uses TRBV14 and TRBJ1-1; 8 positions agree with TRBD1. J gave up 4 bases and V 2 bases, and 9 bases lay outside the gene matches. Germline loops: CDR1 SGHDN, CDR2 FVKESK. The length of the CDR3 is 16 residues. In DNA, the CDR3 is TGTGCCAGCAGCCAATTCACAGGGGGTGAGTCCACTGAAGCTTTCTTT. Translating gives CASSQFTGGESTEAFF.

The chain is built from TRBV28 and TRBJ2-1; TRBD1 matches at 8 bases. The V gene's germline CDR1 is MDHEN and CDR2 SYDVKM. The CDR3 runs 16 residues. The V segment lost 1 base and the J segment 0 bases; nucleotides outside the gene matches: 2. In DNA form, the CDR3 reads TGTGCCAGCAGTTTATCCGGACAGGGCTCCTACAATGAGCAGTTCTTC. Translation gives CASSLSGQGSYNEQFF.

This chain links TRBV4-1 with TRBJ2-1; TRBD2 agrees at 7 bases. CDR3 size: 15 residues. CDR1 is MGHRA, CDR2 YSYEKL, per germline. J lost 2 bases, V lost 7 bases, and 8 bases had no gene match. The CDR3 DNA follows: TGCGCCAGCACCCGGACTAGGGTGACCTACAATGAGCAGTTCTTC. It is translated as CASTRTRVTYNEQFF.

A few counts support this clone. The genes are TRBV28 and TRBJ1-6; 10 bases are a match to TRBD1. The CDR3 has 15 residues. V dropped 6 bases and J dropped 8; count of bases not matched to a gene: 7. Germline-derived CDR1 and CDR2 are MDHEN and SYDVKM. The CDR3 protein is CASSRAGTGDSPLHF. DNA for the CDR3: TGTGCCAGCAGCCGCGCCGGGACAGGGGATTCACCCCTCCACTTT.

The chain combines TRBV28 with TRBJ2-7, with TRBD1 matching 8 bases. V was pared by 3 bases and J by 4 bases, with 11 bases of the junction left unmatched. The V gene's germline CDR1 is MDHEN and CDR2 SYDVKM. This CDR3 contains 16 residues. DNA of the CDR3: TGTGCCAGCAGTTTTTCCCCCGGGACAGGAGCATACGAGCAGTACTTC. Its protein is CASSFSPGTGAYEQYF.

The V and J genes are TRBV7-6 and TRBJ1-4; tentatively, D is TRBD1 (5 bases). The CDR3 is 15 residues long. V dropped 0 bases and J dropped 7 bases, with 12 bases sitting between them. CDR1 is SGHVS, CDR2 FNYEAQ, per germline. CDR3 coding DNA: TGTGCCAGCAGCTTAGCGCGGGGGGTCCGTGAAAAACTGTTTTTT. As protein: CASSLARGVREKLFF.

As DNA, the CDR3 is TGCAGCGTACGACAGGGATTGAATCAGCCCCAGCATTTT. This encodes CSVRQGLNQPQHF. The genes are TRBV29-1 and TRBJ1-5; 7 bases fit TRBD1. In germline, CDR1 is SQVTM, CDR2 ANQGSEA. With 6 bases clipped from V and 4 bases from J, the junction kept 6 bases outside the gene matches. The CDR3 loop spans 13 amino acids. Full variable domain (rest looked up from reference TRBV29-1 and TRBJ1-5): SAVISQKPSRDICQRGTSLTIQCQVDSQVTMMFWYRQQPGQSLTLIATANQGSEATYESGFVIDKFPISRPNLTFSTLTVSNMSPEDSSIYLCSVRQGLNQPQHFGDGTRLSIL.

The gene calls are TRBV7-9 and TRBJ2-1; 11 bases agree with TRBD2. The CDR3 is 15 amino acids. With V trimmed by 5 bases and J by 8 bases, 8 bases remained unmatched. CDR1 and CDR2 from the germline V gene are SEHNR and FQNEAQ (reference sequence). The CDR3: CASSVRLAGSHEQFF. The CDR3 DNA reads TGTGCCAGCAGCGTTCGACTAGCGGGATCCCATGAGCAGTTCTTC.

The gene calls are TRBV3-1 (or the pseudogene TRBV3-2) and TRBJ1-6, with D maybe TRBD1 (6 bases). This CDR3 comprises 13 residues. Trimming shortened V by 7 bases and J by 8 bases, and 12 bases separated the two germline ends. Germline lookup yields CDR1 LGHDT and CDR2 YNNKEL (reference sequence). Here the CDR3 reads CASTSGGHSPLHF. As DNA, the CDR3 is TGTGCCAGCACCAGCGGGGGGCATTCACCCCTCCACTTT.

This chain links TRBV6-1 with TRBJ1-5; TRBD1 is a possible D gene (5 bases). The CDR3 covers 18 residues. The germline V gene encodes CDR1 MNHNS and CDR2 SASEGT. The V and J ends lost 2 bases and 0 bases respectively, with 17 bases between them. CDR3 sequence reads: CASSEFPRQINSNQPQHF. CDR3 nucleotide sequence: TGTGCCAGCAGTGAATTTCCTCGACAGATCAATAGCAATCAGCCCCAGCATTTT.

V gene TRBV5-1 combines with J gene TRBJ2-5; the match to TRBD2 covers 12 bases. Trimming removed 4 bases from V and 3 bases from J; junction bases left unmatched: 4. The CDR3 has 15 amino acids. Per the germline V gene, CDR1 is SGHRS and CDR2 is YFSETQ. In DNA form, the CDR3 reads TGCGCCAGCAGCCGCGGACTAGCGGGGAAAGAGACCCAGTACTTC. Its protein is CASSRGLAGKETQYF.

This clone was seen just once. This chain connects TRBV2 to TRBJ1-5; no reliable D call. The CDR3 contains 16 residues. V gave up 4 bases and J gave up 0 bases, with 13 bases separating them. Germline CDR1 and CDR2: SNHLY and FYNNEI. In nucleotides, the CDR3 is TGTGCCAGCAGTGCGGCGGGCGTCAATAGCAATCAGCCCCAGCATTTT. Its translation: CASSAAGVNSNQPQHF.

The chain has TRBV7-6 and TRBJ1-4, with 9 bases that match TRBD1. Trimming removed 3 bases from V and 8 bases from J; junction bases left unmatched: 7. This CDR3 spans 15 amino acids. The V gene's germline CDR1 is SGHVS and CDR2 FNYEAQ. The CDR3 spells CASSFGDRVGEKLFF. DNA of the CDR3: TGTGCCAGCAGCTTTGGGGACAGGGTAGGAGAAAAACTGTTTTTT.

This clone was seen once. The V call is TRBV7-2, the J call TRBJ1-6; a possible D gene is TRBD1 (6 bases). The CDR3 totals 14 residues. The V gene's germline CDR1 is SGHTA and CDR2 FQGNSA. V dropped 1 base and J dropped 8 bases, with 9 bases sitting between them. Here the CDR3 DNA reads TGTGCCAGCAGCTTAGAACAGGGAGATTCACCCCTCCACTTT. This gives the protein CASSLEQGDSPLHF.

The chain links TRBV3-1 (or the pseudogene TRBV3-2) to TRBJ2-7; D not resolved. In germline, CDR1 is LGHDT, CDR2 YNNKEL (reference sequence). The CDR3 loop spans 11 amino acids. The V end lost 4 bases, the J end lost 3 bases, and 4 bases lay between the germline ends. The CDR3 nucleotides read TGTGCCAGCAGCCGGCACTACGAGCAGTACTTC. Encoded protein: CASSRHYEQYF.

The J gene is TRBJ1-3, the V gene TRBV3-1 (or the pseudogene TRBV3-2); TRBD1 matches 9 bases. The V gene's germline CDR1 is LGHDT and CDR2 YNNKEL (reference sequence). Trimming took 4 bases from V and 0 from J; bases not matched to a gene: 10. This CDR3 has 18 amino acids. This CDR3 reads CASSPDRGRTTSGNTIYF. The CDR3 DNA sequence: TGTGCCAGCAGCCCGGACAGGGGCAGGACCACCTCTGGAAACACCATATATTTT.

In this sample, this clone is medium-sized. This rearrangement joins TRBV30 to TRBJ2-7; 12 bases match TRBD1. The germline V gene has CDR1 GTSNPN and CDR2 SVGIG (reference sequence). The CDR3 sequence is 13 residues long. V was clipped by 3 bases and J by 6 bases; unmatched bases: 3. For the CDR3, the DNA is TGTGCCTGGAGCGGGACAGGGGGCCTCGAGCAGTACTTC. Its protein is CAWSGTGGLEQYF.

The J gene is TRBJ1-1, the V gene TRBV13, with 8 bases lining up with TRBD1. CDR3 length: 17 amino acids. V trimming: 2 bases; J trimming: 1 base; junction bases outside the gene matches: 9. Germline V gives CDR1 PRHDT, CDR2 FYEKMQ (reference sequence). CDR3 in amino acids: CASSLNGQGASNTEAFF. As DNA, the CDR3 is TGTGCCAGCAGCTTAAACGGGCAGGGGGCGTCGAACACTGAAGCTTTCTTT.

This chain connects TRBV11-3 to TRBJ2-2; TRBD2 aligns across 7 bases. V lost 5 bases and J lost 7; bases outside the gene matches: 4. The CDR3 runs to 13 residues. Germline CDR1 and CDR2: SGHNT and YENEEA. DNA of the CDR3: TGTGCCAGCAGCACGACTAGCCTCGGGGAGCTGTTTTTT. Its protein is CASSTTSLGELFF.

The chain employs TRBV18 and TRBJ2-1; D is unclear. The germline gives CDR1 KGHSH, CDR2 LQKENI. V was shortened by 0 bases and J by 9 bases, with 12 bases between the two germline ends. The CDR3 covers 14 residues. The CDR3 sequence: CASSPPHGLFEQFF. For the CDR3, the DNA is TGTGCCAGCTCACCACCGCACGGTCTTTTTGAGCAGTTCTTC.